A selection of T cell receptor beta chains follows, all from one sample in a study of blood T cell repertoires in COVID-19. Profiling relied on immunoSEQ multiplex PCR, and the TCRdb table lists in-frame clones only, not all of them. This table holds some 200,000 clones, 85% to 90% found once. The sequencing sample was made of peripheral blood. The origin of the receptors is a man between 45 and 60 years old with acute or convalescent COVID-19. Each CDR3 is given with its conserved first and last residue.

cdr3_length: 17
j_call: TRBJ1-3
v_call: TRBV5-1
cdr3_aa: CASSRAPGRASGNTIYF

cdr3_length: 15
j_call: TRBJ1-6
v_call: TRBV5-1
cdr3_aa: CASSLGWRGDSPLHF

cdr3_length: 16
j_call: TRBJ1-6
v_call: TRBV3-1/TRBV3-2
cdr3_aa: CASSLVGGAGNSPLHF

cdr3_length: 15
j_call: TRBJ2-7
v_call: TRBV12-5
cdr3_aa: CASGLGQGILNEQYF

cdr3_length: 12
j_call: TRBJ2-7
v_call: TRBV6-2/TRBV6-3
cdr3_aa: CASSYSTYEQYF

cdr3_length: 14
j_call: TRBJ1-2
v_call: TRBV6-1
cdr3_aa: CASSEGSTNYGYTF

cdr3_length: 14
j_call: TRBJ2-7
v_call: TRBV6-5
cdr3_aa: CASTGGTGPREQYF

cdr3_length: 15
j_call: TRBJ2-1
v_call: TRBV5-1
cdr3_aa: CASSLAAGARNEQFF

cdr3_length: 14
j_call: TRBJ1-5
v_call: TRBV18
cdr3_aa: CASSPSQHNQPQHF

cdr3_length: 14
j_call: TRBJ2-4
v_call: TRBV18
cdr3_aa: CASSADTAKNIQYF

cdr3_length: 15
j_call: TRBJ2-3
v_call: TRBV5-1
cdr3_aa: CASSLQGQVADTQYF

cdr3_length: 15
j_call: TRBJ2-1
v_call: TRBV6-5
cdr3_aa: CASSLTPDPYNEQFF

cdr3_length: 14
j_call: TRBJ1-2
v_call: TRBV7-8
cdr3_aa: CASTSGYTNYGYTF

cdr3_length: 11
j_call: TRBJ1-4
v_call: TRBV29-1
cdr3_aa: CSALGEGKLFF

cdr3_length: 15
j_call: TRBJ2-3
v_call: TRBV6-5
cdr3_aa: CASSHGPPGTDTQYF

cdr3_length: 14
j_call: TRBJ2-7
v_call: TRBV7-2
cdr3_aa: CASSSLAGGREQYF

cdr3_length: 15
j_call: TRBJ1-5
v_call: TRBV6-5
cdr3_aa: CASRPGSTLDQPQHF

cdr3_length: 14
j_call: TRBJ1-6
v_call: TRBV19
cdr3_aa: CASSRQSLNSPLHF

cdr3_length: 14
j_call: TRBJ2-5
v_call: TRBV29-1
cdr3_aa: CSVEFPGLVETQYF

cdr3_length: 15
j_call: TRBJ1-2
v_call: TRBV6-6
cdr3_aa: CASSSDRVSGYGYTF

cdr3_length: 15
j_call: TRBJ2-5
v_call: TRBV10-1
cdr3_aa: CASSRGREAKETQYF

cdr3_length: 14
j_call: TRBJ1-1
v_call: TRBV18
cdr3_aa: CASSPRTDNTEAFF

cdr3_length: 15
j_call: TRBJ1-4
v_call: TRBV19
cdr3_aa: CASSISVGRNEKLFF

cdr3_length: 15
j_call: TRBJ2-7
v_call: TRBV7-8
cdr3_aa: CASSQGQGMAYEQYF

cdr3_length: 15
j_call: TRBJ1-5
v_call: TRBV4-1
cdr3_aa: CASSQGVRAGQPQHF

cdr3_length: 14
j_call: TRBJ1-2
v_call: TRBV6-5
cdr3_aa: CASSRQGEGYGYTF

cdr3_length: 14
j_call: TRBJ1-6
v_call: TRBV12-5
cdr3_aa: CASGLGQGNSPLHF

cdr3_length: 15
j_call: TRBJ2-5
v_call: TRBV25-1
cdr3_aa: CASSEGLAGRETQYF

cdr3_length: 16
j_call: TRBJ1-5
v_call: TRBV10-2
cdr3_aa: CASRAATGNSNQPQHF

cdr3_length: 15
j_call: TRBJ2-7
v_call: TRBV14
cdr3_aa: CASSQVTAGSYEQYF

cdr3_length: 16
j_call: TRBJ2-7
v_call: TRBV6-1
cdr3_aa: CASSEAGGAGSYEQYF

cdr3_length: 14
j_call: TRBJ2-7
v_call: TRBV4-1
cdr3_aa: CASSQINRGGGLYF

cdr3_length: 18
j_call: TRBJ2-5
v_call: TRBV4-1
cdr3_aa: CASSQEWASGGGQETQYF

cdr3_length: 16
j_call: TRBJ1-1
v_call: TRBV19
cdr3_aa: CASSAPQGMVMPEAFF

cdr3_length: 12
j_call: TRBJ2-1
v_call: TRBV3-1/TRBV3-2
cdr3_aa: CASSQLGGEQFF

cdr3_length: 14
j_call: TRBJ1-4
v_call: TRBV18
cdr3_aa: CASSPGAANEKLFF

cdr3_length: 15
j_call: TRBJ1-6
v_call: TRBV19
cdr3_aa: CASSIDNSYNSPLHF

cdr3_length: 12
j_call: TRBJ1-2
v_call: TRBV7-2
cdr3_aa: CASSSSLYGYTF

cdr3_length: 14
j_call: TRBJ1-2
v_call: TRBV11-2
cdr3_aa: CASSLEAGGYGYTF

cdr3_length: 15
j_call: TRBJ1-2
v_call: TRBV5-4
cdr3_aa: CASSRYGQGYYGYTF

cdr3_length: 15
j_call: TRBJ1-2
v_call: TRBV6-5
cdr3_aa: CASRDLTGFVYGYTF

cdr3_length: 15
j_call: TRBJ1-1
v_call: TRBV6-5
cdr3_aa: CASQDSPYIVTEAFF

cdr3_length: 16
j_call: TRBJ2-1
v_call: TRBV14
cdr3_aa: CASSQEYRGPYNEQFF

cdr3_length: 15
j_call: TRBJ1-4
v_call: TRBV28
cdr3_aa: CASSPPGQGREKLFF

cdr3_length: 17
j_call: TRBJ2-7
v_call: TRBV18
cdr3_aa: CASSPLGGGALSYEQYF

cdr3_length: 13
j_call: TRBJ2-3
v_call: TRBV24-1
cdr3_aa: CATSDANTDTQYF

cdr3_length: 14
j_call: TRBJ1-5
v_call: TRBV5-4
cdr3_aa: CASSAGQTDQPQHF

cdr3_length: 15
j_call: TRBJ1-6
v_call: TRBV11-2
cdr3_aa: CASSLGARPNSPLHF

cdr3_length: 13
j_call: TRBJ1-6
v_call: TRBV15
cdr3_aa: CATSDSLNSPLHF

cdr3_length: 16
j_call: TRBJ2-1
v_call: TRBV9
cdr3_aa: CASSSHLGLGGLEQFF

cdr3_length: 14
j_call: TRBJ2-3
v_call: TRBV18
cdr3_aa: CASSQGTGPDTQYF

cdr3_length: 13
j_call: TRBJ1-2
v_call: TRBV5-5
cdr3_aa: CASSYNNDYGYTF